A single sample gave rise to the 22 T cell receptor beta chains below, sequenced in a study of Graves' ophthalmopathy and Graves' hyperthyroidism. Amplified TCR beta CDR3 regions were obtained using RNA transcripts as template. Second-round multiplex PCR came after a first-round RT-PCR that employed HTBI primers. Using its own MiXCR run on the multiplex PCR reads, TCRdb lists one record per CDR3 protein. The sample carries about 700,000 distinct CDR3 sequences, about 40% recorded once. The sample consisted of peripheral blood. The receptors were sampled from an adult man with Graves' ophthalmopathy.

The chain links TRBV5-4 to TRBJ2-5; a possible D gene is TRBD1 (6 bases). This CDR3 contains 15 residues. V was clipped by 0 bases and J by 6 bases, with 15 bases between them. Germline V gene sequence: CDR1 SGHNT, CDR2 YYREEE (reference sequence). CDR3 in amino acids: CASSLELGGLKTQYF. DNA for the CDR3: TGTGCCAGCAGCTTGGAGCTAGGGGGATTGAAGACCCAGTACTTC.

CDR3 nucleotides: TGCGCCAGCAGCAGGACAGGGGGCGGAACCTACGAGCAGTACTTC. This encodes CASSRTGGGTYEQYF. V gene TRBV5-1 combines with J gene TRBJ2-7; TRBD1 matches at 11 bases. The CDR3 runs to 15 residues. Trimming cost V 4 bases and J 2 bases; bases outside gene matches: 5. Germline V lookup: CDR1 SGHRS, CDR2 YFSETQ.

The V call is TRBV4-2, the J call TRBJ1-2; maybe TRBD1 (6 bases). V was clipped by 0 bases and J by 3 bases, with 11 bases between them. Germline lookup yields CDR1 LGHNA and CDR2 YNFKEQ. This CDR3 is 15 amino acids long. CDR3 in amino acids: CASSQDLRGYYGYTF. Written as DNA, the CDR3 is TGTGCCAGCAGCCAAGATCTCAGGGGATACTATGGCTACACCTTC.

This clonotype was observed many times. The chain has TRBV15 and TRBJ1-1; possibly TRBD1 for D (5 bases). The germline CDR1 and CDR2 sequences are LNHNV and YYDKDF (reference sequence). V dropped 0 bases and J dropped 11 bases, with 13 bases sitting between them. This CDR3 region has 13 residues. CDR3 residues: CATSRDRAGGAFF. Written as DNA, the CDR3 is TGTGCCACCAGCAGAGATCGGGCGGGGGGGGCTTTCTTT.

In DNA, the CDR3 is TGTGCCAGCAGCACAGCTGTGGGACTCTTATCGGAAGAGACCCAGTACTTC. This codes for CASSTAVGLLSEETQYF. The rearrangement joins TRBV5-5 to TRBJ2-5; D is possibly TRBD2 (6 bases). Germline V gives CDR1 SGHKS, CDR2 YYEKEE (reference sequence). V lost 4 bases and J 3 bases, leaving 22 bases between the germline ends. The CDR3 loop spans 17 amino acids.

This clonotype was picked up a small number of times. CDR3 amino acids: CASSEFSGSMETQYF. The CDR3 DNA reads as TGTGCCAGCAGTGAATTTAGCGGGAGTATGGAGACCCAGTACTTC. V gene TRBV6-1 combines with J gene TRBJ2-5, with 9 bases identical to TRBD2. Germline CDR1 reads MNHNS; CDR2 reads SASEGT. J lost 5 bases, V lost 2 bases, and 6 bases had no gene match. This CDR3 comprises 15 residues.

With respect to this clonotype: A much larger clone is a single base away; this may be a read error. This rearrangement joins TRBV20-1 to TRBJ1-4; D gene unclear. Germline values: CDR1 DFQATT, CDR2 SNEGSKA (reference sequence). V was cut by 3 bases and J by 5 bases, with 13 bases left in between. The CDR3 contains 14 residues. CDR3 region: CSASDRGQNEKLFF. The CDR3 DNA follows: TGCAGTGCTAGTGATCGAGGTCAAAATGAAAAACTGTTTTTT.

This clonotype was seen at least ten times. The V gene is TRBV4-2, the J gene TRBJ2-7; maybe TRBD2 (6 bases). CDR3 length equals 14 residues. Germline CDR1 LGHNA, CDR2 YNFKEQ. V was clipped by 3 bases and J by 4 bases, with 13 bases between them. The CDR3 DNA follows: TGTGCCAGCAGCCAGACGGGAGAGGTATACGAGCAGTACTTC. It encodes CASSQTGEVYEQYF.

About this clonotype itself: Compared with germline, one end of the junction differs, possibly owing to a read error. The chain employs TRBV20-1 and TRBJ2-7; tentatively, D is TRBD2 (6 bases). Per germline, CDR1 DFQATT and CDR2 SNEGSKA (reference sequence). CDR3 length: 14 residues. The CDR3 DNA reads TGCAGTGCTCTAGAAAGACGGGAGAAGTACGAGCAGCACTTC. It codes for CSALERREKYEQHF.

About this clonotype itself: Given a much more abundant clone one base away, this may be a read error. This rearrangement joins TRBV12-3 or TRBV12-4 to TRBJ1-3, with 7 bases aligning to TRBD1. This CDR3 has 15 amino acids. DNA for the CDR3: TGTGCCAGCAGCCTAGACAGGGCTGCTGGAAGCACCATATATTTT. Protein: CASSLDRAAGSTIYF.

At least ten counts were recorded for this clonotype. The chain employs TRBV25-1 and TRBJ2-7; 7 bases are shared with TRBD2. Germline CDR1 reads MGHDK; CDR2 reads SYGVNS. V lost 8 bases, J lost 5 bases, and 6 bases stayed unmatched. The CDR3 contains 12 residues. The CDR3: CASSTGGNEQYF. The DNA for the CDR3 is TGTGCCAGCTCCACGGGGGGTAACGAGCAGTACTTC.

Only one count was recorded for this clonotype. The rearrangement uses TRBV29-1 and TRBJ1-2; D is undetermined. V was cut by 3 bases and J by 6 bases, with 11 bases left in between. The CDR3 consists of 12 residues. The germline gives CDR1 SQVTM, CDR2 ANQGSEA. CDR3: CSVEKVQDGYTF. The CDR3 DNA reads as TGCAGCGTTGAGAAGGTCCAGGATGGCTACACCTTC.

This rearrangement joins TRBV30 to TRBJ2-7; D not resolved. The CDR3 totals 12 residues. Trimming removed 3 bases from V and 5 bases from J, with 11 bases in between. Germline V gives CDR1 GTSNPN, CDR2 SVGIG (reference sequence). The chain's CDR3 is CAWRMGSHEQYF. CDR3 coding DNA: TGTGCCTGGAGAATGGGCAGCCACGAGCAGTACTTC. The variable domain in full, completed from reference TRBV30 and TRBJ2-7, reads SQTIHQWPATLVQPVGSPLSLECTVEGTSNPNLYWYRQAAGRGLQLLFYSVGIGQISSEVPQNLSASRPQDRQFILSSKKLLLSDSGFYLCAWRMGSHEQYFGPGTRLTVT.

Concerning this clonotype itself: Mismatch with germline at one junction end may stem from a read error. The V call is TRBV10-1, the J call TRBJ1-1; 7 positions agree with TRBD1. The CDR3 totals 15 residues. Germline V gene sequence: CDR1 WNHNN, CDR2 SYGVQD (reference sequence). CDR3 DNA: TGTGCCAGCAGCCATCATCAGGGGGGGAACACTGAAGCTTTCTTT. Its translation is CASSHHQGGNTEAFF.

This clonotype has a count of ten or more. The V call is TRBV20-1, the J call TRBJ2-7, with 7 nucleotides matching TRBD1. The CDR3 runs 14 residues. CDR1 and CDR2 from the germline V gene are DFQATT and SNEGSKA (reference sequence). The V segment lost 6 bases and the J segment 0 bases; nucleotides outside the gene matches: 8. CDR3 in amino acids: CSAGSGQSSYEQYF. CDR3 sequence (DNA): TGCAGTGCGGGTTCGGGACAGAGCTCCTACGAGCAGTACTTC.

The V and J genes are TRBV29-1 and TRBJ1-3, with D unresolved. V lost 7 bases to trimming and J lost 8 bases, with 18 bases between them. CDR3 length equals 13 residues. From germline, CDR1 is SQVTM and CDR2 ANQGSEA. The CDR3 reads CSAKRGYGYTIYF. Here the CDR3 DNA reads TGCAGCGCTAAACGGGGTTATGGCTACACCATATATTTT.

The J gene is TRBJ1-1, the V gene TRBV4-2; 8 positions match TRBD1. Germline loops: CDR1 LGHNA, CDR2 YNFKEQ. This CDR3 is built from 15 residues. Germline trimming cut 4 bases from V and 10 bases from J; bases unmatched to any gene: 14. The CDR3 sequence is CASSPTGTGHKPAFF. CDR3 in DNA: TGTGCCAGCAGCCCGACAGGGACAGGACACAAACCAGCTTTCTTT.

The rearrangement uses TRBV25-1 and TRBJ2-6, with no clear D. CDR1 is MGHDK and CDR2 is SYGVNS in the germline V gene. CDR3 length: 15 amino acids. V was shortened by 8 bases and J by 0 bases, with 11 bases between the two germline ends. The CDR3 sequence is CASVLLSSGANVLTF. The CDR3 DNA sequence: TGTGCCAGCGTTTTACTGAGCTCTGGGGCCAACGTCCTGACTTTC.

In its sample, this clonotype was seen many times. V gene TRBV7-8 combines with J gene TRBJ1-6, with D possibly being TRBD1 (5 bases). Per germline, CDR1 SGHVS and CDR2 FQNEAQ. V gave up 1 base and J gave up 7 bases, with 14 bases separating them. The CDR3 totals 16 residues. DNA for the CDR3: TGTGCCAGCAGCTTAGAGGGGTCCGTCTCGAATTCACCCCTCCACTTT. Amino acid sequence: CASSLEGSVSNSPLHF.

V is TRBV20-1 and J is TRBJ2-5; 14 bases are shared with TRBD2. V dropped 5 bases and J dropped 7; count of bases not matched to a gene: 15. The germline V gene has CDR1 DFQATT and CDR2 SNEGSKA (reference sequence). The CDR3 totals 17 residues. The CDR3 sequence is CSARGRGTSGGPGTQYF. CDR3 coding DNA: TGCAGTGCTCGGGGAAGGGGGACTAGCGGGGGACCTGGGACCCAGTACTTC.

This chain joins TRBV5-1 and TRBJ2-7, with 10 bases fitting TRBD2. Germline loops: CDR1 SGHRS, CDR2 YFSETQ. Trimming removed 0 bases from V and 0 bases from J; junction bases left unmatched: 9. This CDR3 comprises 18 residues. The CDR3 bases are TGCGCCAGCAGCTTGGCCGTTAGCGGGGGGACTACCTCCTACGAGCAGTACTTC. Its protein product is CASSLAVSGGTTSYEQYF.

About this clonotype itself: Germline is not matched at one junction end, which may reflect a read error. The chain links TRBV7-3 to TRBJ2-2; TRBD2 is a possible D gene (6 bases). The CDR3 runs to 14 residues. Germline loops: CDR1 SGHTA, CDR2 FQGTGA. The CDR3: CASSLGGNTGGLFF. The CDR3 region has the DNA TGTGCCAGCAGCTTAGGTGGAAACACCGGGGGGCTGTTTTTT.